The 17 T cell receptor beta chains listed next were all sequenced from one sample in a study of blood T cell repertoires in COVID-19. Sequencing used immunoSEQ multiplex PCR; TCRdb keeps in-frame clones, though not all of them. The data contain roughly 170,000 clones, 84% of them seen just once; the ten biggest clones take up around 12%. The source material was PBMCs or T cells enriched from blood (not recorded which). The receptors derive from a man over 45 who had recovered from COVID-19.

CDR3: CASSGAFGGTGRDTQYF. The CDR3 region has the DNA TGTGCCAGTAGTGGTGCGTTCGGGGGGACCGGGCGAGATACGCAGTATTTT. J is TRBJ2-3 and V is TRBV19, with 7 bases aligning to TRBD2. Germline lookup yields CDR1 LNHDA and CDR2 SQIVND (reference sequence). Unmatched junction bases numbered 16, after V lost 5 bases and J lost 5 bases. The CDR3 is 17 amino acids.

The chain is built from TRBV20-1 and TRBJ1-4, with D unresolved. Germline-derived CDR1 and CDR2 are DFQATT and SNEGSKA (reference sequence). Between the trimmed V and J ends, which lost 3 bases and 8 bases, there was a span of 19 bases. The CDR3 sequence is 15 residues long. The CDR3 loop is CSASGSVGSSEKLFF. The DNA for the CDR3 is TGCAGTGCTAGTGGGTCGGTGGGCAGCTCCGAAAAACTGTTTTTT.

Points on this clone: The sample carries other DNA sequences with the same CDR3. Here the CDR3 reads CASSPPTGPVLGEQYF. Here the CDR3 DNA reads TGTGCCAGCAGTCCACCGACAGGGCCCGTATTAGGCGAGCAGTACTTC. The chain carries TRBV28 and TRBJ2-7; 7 bases align to TRBD1. Germline V gives CDR1 MDHEN, CDR2 SYDVKM. This CDR3 is built from 16 residues. Losses at the gene ends were 5 bases for V and 6 bases for J; bases not matched to a gene: 16. The full variable domain, rest sourced from reference TRBV28 and TRBJ2-7, is DVKVTQSSRYLVKRTGEKVFLECVQDMDHENMFWYRQDPGLGLRLIYFSYDVKMKEKGDIPEGYSVSREKKERFSLILESASTNQTSMYLCASSPPTGPVLGEQYFGPGTRLTVT.

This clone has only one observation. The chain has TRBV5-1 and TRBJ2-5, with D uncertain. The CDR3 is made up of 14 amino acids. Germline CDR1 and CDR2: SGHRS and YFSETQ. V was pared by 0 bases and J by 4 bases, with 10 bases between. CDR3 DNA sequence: TGCGCCAGCAGCTTGGACAGTAATTTAGAGACCCAGTACTTC. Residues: CASSLDSNLETQYF.

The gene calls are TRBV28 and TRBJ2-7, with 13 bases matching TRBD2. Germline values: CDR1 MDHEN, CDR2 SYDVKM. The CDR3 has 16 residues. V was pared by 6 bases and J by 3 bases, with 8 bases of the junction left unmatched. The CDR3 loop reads CASSPTRTSGGYEQYF. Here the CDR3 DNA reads TGTGCCAGCAGCCCGACCCGGACTAGCGGGGGCTACGAGCAGTACTTC.

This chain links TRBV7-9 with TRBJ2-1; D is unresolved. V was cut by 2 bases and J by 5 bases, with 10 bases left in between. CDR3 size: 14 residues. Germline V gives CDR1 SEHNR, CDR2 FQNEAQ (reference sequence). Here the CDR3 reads CASSLTSGNNEQFF. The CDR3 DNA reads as TGTGCCAGCAGCTTAACGTCAGGAAACAATGAGCAGTTCTTC.

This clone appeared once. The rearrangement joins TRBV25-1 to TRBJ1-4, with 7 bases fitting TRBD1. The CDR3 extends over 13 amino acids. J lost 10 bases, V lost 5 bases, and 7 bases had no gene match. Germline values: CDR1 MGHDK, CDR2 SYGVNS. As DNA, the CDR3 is TGTGCCAGCAGTCGACAGGGAGTCGGAAAACTGTTTTTT. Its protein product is CASSRQGVGKLFF.

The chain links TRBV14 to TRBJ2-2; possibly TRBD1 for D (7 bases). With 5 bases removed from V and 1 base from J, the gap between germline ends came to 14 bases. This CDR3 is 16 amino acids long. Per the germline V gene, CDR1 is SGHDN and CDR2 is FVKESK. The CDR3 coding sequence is TGTGCCAGCAGCTCCCGGAGGGGGCTGAACACCGGGGAGCTGTTTTTT. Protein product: CASSSRRGLNTGELFF. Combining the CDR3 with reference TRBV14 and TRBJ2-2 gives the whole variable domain EAGVTQFPSHSVIEKGQTVTLRCDPISGHDNLYWYRRVMGKEIKFLLHFVKESKQDESGMPNNRFLAERTGGTYSTLKVQPAELEDSGVYFCASSSRRGLNTGELFFGEGSRLTVL.

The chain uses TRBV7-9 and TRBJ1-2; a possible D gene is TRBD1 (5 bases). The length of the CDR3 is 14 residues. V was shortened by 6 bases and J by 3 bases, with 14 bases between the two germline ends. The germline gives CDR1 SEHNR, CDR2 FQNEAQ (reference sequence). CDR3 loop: CASSVGQTDYGYTF. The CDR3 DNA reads TGTGCCAGCAGTGTAGGACAAACGGACTATGGCTACACCTTC.

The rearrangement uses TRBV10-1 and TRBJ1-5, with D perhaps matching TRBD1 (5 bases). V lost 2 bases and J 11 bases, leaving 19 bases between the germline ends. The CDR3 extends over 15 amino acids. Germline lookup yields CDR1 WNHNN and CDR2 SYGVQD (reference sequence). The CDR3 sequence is CASSEIRQFPPAQHF. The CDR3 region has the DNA TGCGCCAGCAGTGAGATAAGACAGTTTCCTCCGGCCCAGCATTTT.

CDR3 in DNA: TGTGCCAGCAGCTCAGGGGCCCGACAGGGGGGATCACCCCTCCACTTT. Its translation: CASSSGARQGGSPLHF. This sequence joins TRBV5-5 and TRBJ1-6, with 9 bases lining up with TRBD1. V lost 3 bases and J lost 10; bases outside the gene matches: 11. The CDR3 runs to 16 residues. Per the germline V gene, CDR1 is SGHKS and CDR2 is YYEKEE (reference sequence).

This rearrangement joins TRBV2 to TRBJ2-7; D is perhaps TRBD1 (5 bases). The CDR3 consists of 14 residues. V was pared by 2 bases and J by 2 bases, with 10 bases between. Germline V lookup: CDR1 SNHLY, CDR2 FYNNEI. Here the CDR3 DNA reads TGTGCCAGCAGTGAATCAGGGCTCCCCTACGAGCAGTACTTC. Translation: CASSESGLPYEQYF. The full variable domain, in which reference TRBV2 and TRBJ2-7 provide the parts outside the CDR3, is EPEVTQTPSHQVTQMGQEVILRCVPISNHLYFYWYRQILGQKVEFLVSFYNNEISEKSEIFDDQFSVERPDGSNFTLKIRSTKLEDSAMYFCASSESGLPYEQYFGPGTRLTVT.

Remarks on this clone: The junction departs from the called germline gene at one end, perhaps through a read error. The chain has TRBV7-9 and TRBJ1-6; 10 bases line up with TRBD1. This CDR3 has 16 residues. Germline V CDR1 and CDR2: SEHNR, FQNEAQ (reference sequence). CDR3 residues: CASSVASGQGHSPLHF. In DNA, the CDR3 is TGTGCCAGCAGCGTAGCTTCGGGACAGGGGCATTCACCCCTCCACTTT. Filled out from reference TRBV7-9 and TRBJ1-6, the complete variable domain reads DTGVSQNPRHKITKRGQNVTFRCDPISEHNRLYWYRQTLGQGPEFLTYFQNEAQLEKSRLLSDRFSAERPKGSFSTLEIQRTEQGDSAMYLCASSVASGQGHSPLHFGNGTRLTVT.

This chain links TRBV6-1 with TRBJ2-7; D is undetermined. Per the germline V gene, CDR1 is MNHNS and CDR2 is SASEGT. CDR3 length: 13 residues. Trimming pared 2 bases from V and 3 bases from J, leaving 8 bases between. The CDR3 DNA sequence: TGTGCCAGCAGTGAATCTCCTAGCTACGAGCAGTACTTC. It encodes CASSESPSYEQYF.

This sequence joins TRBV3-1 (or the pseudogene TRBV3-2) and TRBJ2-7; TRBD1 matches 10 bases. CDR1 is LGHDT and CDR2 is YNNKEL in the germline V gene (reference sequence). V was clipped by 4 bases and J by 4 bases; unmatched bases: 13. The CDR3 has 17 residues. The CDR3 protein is CASSRKGLGTGVYEQYF. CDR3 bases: TGTGCCAGCAGCCGGAAAGGGTTAGGGACAGGGGTGTACGAGCAGTACTTC.

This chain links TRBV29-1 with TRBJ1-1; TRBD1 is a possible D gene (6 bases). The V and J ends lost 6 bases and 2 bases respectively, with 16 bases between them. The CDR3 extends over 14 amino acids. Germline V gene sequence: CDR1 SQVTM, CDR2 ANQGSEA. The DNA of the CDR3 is TGCAGCGTCCTACCGGGACAATCAAACACTGAAGCTTTCTTT. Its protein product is CSVLPGQSNTEAFF.

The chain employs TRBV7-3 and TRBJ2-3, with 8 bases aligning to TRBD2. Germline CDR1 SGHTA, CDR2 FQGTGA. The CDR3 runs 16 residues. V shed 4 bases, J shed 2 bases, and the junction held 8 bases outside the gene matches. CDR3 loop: CASSSRGGATTDTQYF. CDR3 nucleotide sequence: TGTGCCAGCAGCTCCCGGGGGGGGGCCACCACAGATACGCAGTATTTT. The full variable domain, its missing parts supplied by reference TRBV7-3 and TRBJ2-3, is GAGVSQTPSNKVTEKGKYVELRCDPISGHTALYWYRQSLGQGPEFLIYFQGTGAADDSGLPNDRFFAVRPEGSVSTLKIQRTERGDSAVYLCASSSRGGATTDTQYFGPGTRLTVL.